What follows are 7 T cell receptor beta chains derived from one specimen sequenced in a study of blood T cell repertoires in COVID-19. TCRdb keeps only in-frame clones here, not all; method: immunoSEQ multiplex PCR. Among about 270,000 clones listed, 85% to 90% were seen once. Material: PBMCs or T cells enriched from blood (not recorded which). The origin of the receptors is a woman aged 18-35 years who had recovered from COVID-19.

The CDR3 here is CASRRDSAPPYGYTF. The CDR3 DNA follows: TGTGCCAGCAGAAGGGACTCCGCTCCTCCCTATGGCTACACCTTC. The genes are TRBV6-5 and TRBJ1-2; possibly TRBD1 for D (5 bases). This CDR3 spans 15 amino acids. Germline V gives CDR1 MNHEY, CDR2 SVGAGI. Trimming removed 6 bases from V and 4 bases from J, with 18 bases in between.

V usage is TRBV27 and J usage is TRBJ2-2; tentative D call: TRBD2 (6 bases). This CDR3 contains 14 residues. V was shortened by 5 bases and J by 8 bases, with 15 bases between the two germline ends. CDR1 is MNHEY and CDR2 is SMNVEV in the germline V gene (reference sequence). CDR3 sequence: CASSNRLDSGELFF. In DNA, the CDR3 is TGTGCCAGCAGTAACCGACTAGACTCTGGGGAGCTGTTTTTT.

CDR3 residues: CASSHGRRRNTEAFF. CDR3 sequence (DNA): TGCGCCAGCAGCCACGGGAGACGGAGGAACACTGAAGCTTTCTTT. This chain links TRBV4-1 with TRBJ1-1; D remains unclear. The V and J ends lost 3 bases and 1 base respectively, with 12 bases between them. Germline V CDR1 and CDR2: MGHRA, YSYEKL. The CDR3 totals 15 residues.

The chain combines TRBV19 with TRBJ2-2, with D hard to call. This CDR3 contains 13 residues. Germline CDR1 reads LNHDA; CDR2 reads SQIVND (reference sequence). The V and J ends lost 0 bases and 8 bases respectively, with 7 bases between them. DNA for the CDR3: TGTGCCAGTAGTATAGATTCCTTAGGGGAGCTGTTTTTT. This codes for CASSIDSLGELFF.

DNA of the CDR3: TGTGCCAGCAGCTTGGCAAGCGGGGTAGGGGAGCAGTTCTTC. Its protein product is CASSLASGVGEQFF. V usage is TRBV5-8 and J usage is TRBJ2-1; 7 nucleotides align to TRBD2. CDR1 is SGHTS and CDR2 is YDEGEE in the germline V gene. The CDR3 has 14 residues. J gave up 10 bases and V 0 bases, and 7 bases lay outside the gene matches.

This chain uses TRBV27 with TRBJ1-4; D is unclear. This CDR3 is built from 15 residues. Germline CDR1 reads MNHEY; CDR2 reads SMNVEV (reference sequence). With 0 bases removed from V and 8 bases from J, the gap between germline ends came to 13 bases. The CDR3, as DNA: TGTGCCAGCAGTTTATCAGGAGATAGGATAGAAAAACTGTTTTTT. This encodes CASSLSGDRIEKLFF.

The rearrangement links TRBV27 to TRBJ1-5; D perhaps matches TRBD1 (5 bases). Trimming stripped 6 bases from V and 6 bases from J, with 21 bases between. CDR3 length: 16 amino acids. Per the germline V gene, CDR1 is MNHEY and CDR2 is SMNVEV (reference sequence). In DNA, the CDR3 is TGTGCCAGCAGACTTAACTGGGGGGGAACGGGTCAGCCCCAGCATTTT. It codes for CASRLNWGGTGQPQHF.